This T cell receptor (beta chain) emerged from a study of blood T cell repertoires in COVID-19. V was cut by 0 bases and J by 10 bases, with 7 bases left in between. From germline, CDR1 is SGHRS and CDR2 YFSETQ. CDR3 length equals 11 residues. Assay used: immunoSEQ multiplex PCR; TCRdb lists only in-frame clones, some missing. The repertoire holds about 130,000 clones, with roughly 85% as singletons. This receptor was obtained from an elderly man with active or convalescent COVID-19. This rearrangement joins TRBV5-1 to TRBJ1-2; D is unclear. Sequencing was performed on peripheral blood. The CDR3 reads CASSLAQDYTF. The CDR3 DNA reads TGCGCCAGCAGCTTGGCTCAGGACTACACCTTC.